The 19 T cell receptor beta chains reported below all come from one sample, sequenced in a study of shared clonotypes between healthy human individuals. TCRdb keeps only in-frame clones here, not all; method: immunoSEQ multiplex PCR. The sample contains hundreds of thousands of clones, 75% to 85% of which appear only once. Sequencing used PBMCs. These receptors were taken from a woman in her 40s in good health. Some clones in this sample may be carry-over from other donors' samples.

V usage is TRBV11-2 and J usage is TRBJ1-5; D is undetermined. This CDR3 region has 13 residues. The germline gives CDR1 SGHAT, CDR2 FQNNGV. Trimming took 0 bases from V and 2 from J, leaving 2 bases between them. The CDR3 sequence: CASSLERNQPQHF. The DNA for the CDR3 is TGTGCCAGCAGCTTAGAACGCAATCAGCCCCAGCATTTT. The full variable domain, in which reference TRBV11-2 and TRBJ1-5 provide the parts outside the CDR3, is EAGVAQSPRYKIIEKRQSVAFWCNPISGHATLYWYQQILGQGPKLLIQFQNNGVVDDSQLPKDRFSAERLKGVDSTLKIQPAKLEDSAVYLCASSLERNQPQHFGDGTRLSIL.

The J gene is TRBJ2-7, the V gene TRBV7-9; D is unresolved. CDR3 length equals 16 residues. Germline V lookup: CDR1 SEHNR, CDR2 FQNEAQ (reference sequence). The V gene lost 4 bases and the J gene lost 4 bases, with 20 bases spanning the gap. In DNA, the CDR3 is TGTGCCAGCAGCTCTCTCACGGCCGAGTTTTGGTACGAGCAGTACTTC. The encoded protein is CASSSLTAEFWYEQYF.

V usage is TRBV28 and J usage is TRBJ2-1; D may be TRBD1 (5 bases). This CDR3 is built from 15 residues. The germline CDR1 and CDR2 sequences are MDHEN and SYDVKM. The V gene lost 3 bases and the J gene lost 2 bases, with 11 bases spanning the gap. The CDR3 loop is CASSFSQGPYNEQFF. The DNA for the CDR3 is TGTGCCAGCAGTTTCAGCCAGGGCCCCTACAATGAGCAGTTCTTC.

The V gene is TRBV6-1, the J gene TRBJ2-7; 12 bases agree with TRBD1. The J segment lost 4 bases and the V segment lost 6 bases, leaving 4 bases of the junction unmatched. Per the germline V gene, CDR1 is MNHNS and CDR2 is SASEGT. CDR3 length: 14 amino acids. The CDR3 DNA is TGTGCCAGCAGGGGGACAGGGGGCGCGTACGAGCAGTACTTC. Protein sequence: CASRGTGGAYEQYF.

As DNA, the CDR3 is TGTGCCAGCAGCTTAGCCTCCGGACAGGGTGGTAGGTTTAGCAATCAGCCCCAGCATTTT. Amino acid sequence: CASSLASGQGGRFSNQPQHF. The chain uses TRBV7-2 and TRBJ1-5, with TRBD1 identical over 8 bases. From germline, CDR1 is SGHTA and CDR2 FQGNSA. The CDR3 extends over 20 amino acids. V was pared by 0 bases and J by 0 bases, with 13 bases of the junction left unmatched.

This clone was seen a handful of times. J is TRBJ2-7 and V is TRBV30, with TRBD2 matching 11 bases. The CDR3 contains 12 residues. V gave up 6 bases and J gave up 7 bases; unmatched junction bases: 5. CDR1 is GTSNPN and CDR2 is SVGIG in the germline V gene (reference sequence). The CDR3 loop is CACLAGGREQYF. As DNA, the CDR3 is TGTGCCTGTCTAGCGGGAGGTAGGGAGCAGTACTTC. Complete variable domain (other parts from reference TRBV30 and TRBJ2-7): SQTIHQWPATLVQPVGSPLSLECTVEGTSNPNLYWYRQAAGRGLQLLFYSVGIGQISSEVPQNLSASRPQDRQFILSSKKLLLSDSGFYLCACLAGGREQYFGPGTRLTVT.

V gene TRBV28 combines with J gene TRBJ2-7; possible D gene TRBD1, 6 bases. CDR1 is MDHEN, CDR2 SYDVKM, per germline. V shed 10 bases and J shed 5 bases, with 15 bases lying between them. CDR3 length equals 12 residues. CDR3 nucleotide sequence: TGTGCCACCACTACAGGGATCCACGAGCAGTACTTC. Translation gives CATTTGIHEQYF.

This chain uses TRBV28 with TRBJ1-1, with a tentative D call TRBD1 (6 bases). CDR1 is MDHEN and CDR2 is SYDVKM in the germline V gene. V lost 3 bases to trimming and J lost 1 base, with 15 bases between them. The CDR3 is 16 amino acids. The CDR3 loop reads CASSFAGDRRNTEAFF. CDR3 DNA sequence: TGTGCCAGCAGTTTCGCTGGAGACAGGAGGAACACTGAAGCTTTCTTT.

The table lists this clone with a count of one. The V call is TRBV27, the J call TRBJ2-7; D is perhaps TRBD1 (6 bases). The CDR3 is made up of 13 amino acids. CDR1 MNHEY and CDR2 SMNVEV come from the germline V gene (reference sequence). The V and J ends lost 2 bases and 3 bases respectively, with 8 bases between them. This chain's CDR3 is CASSLGQRYEQYF. CDR3 bases: TGTGCCAGCAGTTTAGGACAGCGCTACGAGCAGTACTTC.

The J gene is TRBJ2-7, the V gene TRBV7-8, with D maybe TRBD1 (5 bases). The V and J ends lost 4 bases and 4 bases respectively, with 14 bases between them. Germline V gene data show CDR1 as SGHVS and CDR2 as FQNEAQ. This CDR3 spans 14 amino acids. This CDR3 is CASSSRAGLYEQYF. As DNA, the CDR3 is TGTGCCAGCAGCTCTAGAGCAGGGTTGTACGAGCAGTACTTC.

In its sample, this clone was seen many times. The J gene is TRBJ2-1, the V gene TRBV5-4; 7 nucleotides match TRBD2. Germline V lookup: CDR1 SGHNT, CDR2 YYREEE (reference sequence). Losses at the gene ends were 0 bases for V and 8 bases for J; bases not matched to a gene: 2. The CDR3 runs to 13 residues. The CDR3 region is CASSLGAGDEQFF. The DNA of the CDR3 is TGTGCCAGCAGCTTGGGCGCGGGAGATGAGCAGTTCTTC.

The V call is TRBV5-1, the J call TRBJ2-2, with 7 bases identical to TRBD1. V shed 1 base, J shed 0 bases, and the junction held 0 bases outside the gene matches. This CDR3 comprises 15 residues. CDR1 is SGHRS, CDR2 YFSETQ, per germline. In DNA, the CDR3 is TGCGCCAGCAGCTTGACAGGGGCGAACACCGGGGAGCTGTTTTTT. It specifies CASSLTGANTGELFF.

The gene calls are TRBV27 and TRBJ2-1; 7 bases map to TRBD2. Germline V CDR1 and CDR2: MNHEY, SMNVEV (reference sequence). The CDR3 totals 13 residues. V was pared by 0 bases and J by 10 bases, with 3 bases of the junction left unmatched. The DNA for the CDR3 is TGTGCCAGCAGTTTATCTGGGCGGGGGGAGCAGTTCTTC. Protein sequence: CASSLSGRGEQFF.

V is TRBV7-8 and J is TRBJ2-7; 7 bases line up with TRBD2. CDR3 length equals 18 residues. Germline V gives CDR1 SGHVS, CDR2 FQNEAQ. With V trimmed by 0 bases and J by 2 bases, 13 bases remained unmatched. The CDR3 loop reads CASSLAHPSGSNTYEQYF. The CDR3 DNA reads as TGTGCCAGCAGCTTAGCGCATCCTAGCGGCTCCAATACCTACGAGCAGTACTTC.

This sequence joins TRBV11-2 and TRBJ2-1; 7 bases align to TRBD2. CDR1 SGHAT and CDR2 FQNNGV come from the germline V gene. The CDR3 consists of 15 residues. V lost 3 bases, J lost 4 bases, and 6 bases stayed unmatched. The CDR3 region has the DNA TGTGCCAGCAGCTTCAGCGGGGTCCTATACAATGAGCAGTTCTTC. Protein: CASSFSGVLYNEQFF.

This chain links TRBV4-3 with TRBJ2-7; no definite D call. Germline V gene lookup returns CDR1 LGHNA and CDR2 YSLEER. The V end was cut by 1 base, the J end by 6 bases, with 13 bases between. This CDR3 is built from 14 residues. This CDR3 reads CASSQVYSFSEQYF. CDR3 DNA: TGCGCCAGCAGCCAAGTATACAGTTTCTCCGAGCAGTACTTC.

This clone was recorded many times. The chain is built from TRBV7-3 and TRBJ2-1, with D tentatively TRBD2 (5 bases). Trimming removed 1 base from V and 0 bases from J, with 13 bases in between. CDR1 and CDR2 from the germline V gene are SGHTA and FQGTGA. This CDR3 region has 17 residues. In DNA, the CDR3 is TGTGCCAGCAGCTTAATACCCTCAGCGGACTCCTACAATGAGCAGTTCTTC. Translation: CASSLIPSADSYNEQFF.

V and J are TRBV7-3 and TRBJ2-1; D is possibly TRBD1 (6 bases). CDR1 is SGHTA and CDR2 is FQGTGA in the germline V gene. V lost 4 bases to trimming and J lost 2 bases, with 15 bases between them. The CDR3 is made up of 16 amino acids. The CDR3 protein is CASSSLGTHPYNEQFF. Here the CDR3 DNA reads TGTGCCAGCAGCTCCCTCGGGACACATCCCTACAATGAGCAGTTCTTC.

The chain has TRBV7-2 and TRBJ2-7; D unresolved. Germline V gives CDR1 SGHTA, CDR2 FQGNSA. The germline V and J ends were trimmed by 2 bases and 6 bases, with 5 bases remaining between them. This CDR3 spans 11 amino acids. The CDR3: CASSLKSEQYF. CDR3 in DNA: TGTGCCAGCAGCTTAAAGTCCGAGCAGTACTTC.